This TCR beta chain stems from a study of shared clonotypes between healthy human individuals (dated by TCRdb to 2019 to 2021). Background on the whole study: A couple of women and three men aged 18 to 49 years were included in the cohort. Each donor's leukapheresis produced roughly between roughly 0.85 and 9.5 billion PBMCs. The study deeply sequenced blood TCR repertoires of about 5 healthy adults to estimate repertoire size and the extent of clonotype sharing between individuals. To increase sequencing depth and limit assay-specific biases, different laboratories used diverse techniques to prepare libraries and sequence TCR repertoires.

With regard to this clone: Its specific antigen is unknown. The record has no base qualities; no much larger clone is one base away.

Broad study findings and their caveats: Because the study included a small number of donors, the genetic and exposure-history diversity represented was limited. Sampling was restricted to blood, and TCR repertoires in tissues likely differ from the TCR repertoires found in blood. Pairwise subsampling led to the expectation that sequencing depth would affect the degree of clonotype sharing among donors.

Using the deep immunoSEQ assay, multiplex PCR amplified TCR CDR3 regions from genomic DNA. Extracted genomic DNA from each cell subset was distributed evenly across all wells of several immunoSEQ 96-well plates, and each plate was treated as a replicate. For unsorted PBMC, 250 to 300 ng genomic DNA, equal to 25,000 to 35,000 T cell genomes, was loaded into each replicate PCR. Unsorted PBMC genomic DNA was sequenced across ten immunoSEQ deep assay plates. The purified libraries were quantified using a Qubit 3.0 fluorometer, sized with a Bioanalyzer 2100, and then quantified again using the KAPA Library Quantification kit. Every immunoSEQ 96-well plate was sequenced on a separate single-read 150-cycle Illumina NextSeq 550 flow cell. Under the source paper's analysis protocol: Because only junctional sequences without quality scores were contained in the immunoSEQ output, filtering matching that applied to full-length reads could not be performed. Sequences were annotated with PyIR, a Python wrapper for IgBLAST v1.9, and V/J genes and CDR3 were assigned using IMGT germline references. Reads were filtered out if the reads had weak V/J assignments (E-value above 1e-6), no CDR3, stop codons, out-of-frame junctions, or ambiguous translated residues. V3J clonotypes were defined as sequences sharing the same inferred V gene, J gene, and CDR3 amino acid sequence. To compute the percentage overlap between repertoires, the number of shared unique clonotypes was divided by the size of the smaller repertoire. Three approaches were used to assess repertoire richness: RTK rarefaction, the Chao1 estimator, and Recon v2.1 estimates of unobserved clonotypes. The table was pulled from immuneACCESS by TCRdb, which kept in-frame rearrangements only. Such tables lose some clones; where checked, under half of the loss comes from unresolved V genes, and the rest has no known cause. Clone size and the V and J calls come from that table; the DNA yielded D and trimming. This sample comprises 450,000 to 500,000 clones, 81% of them detected only once. The leading ten clones occupy 9.5% to 15% of the sample.

The cysteine opens and the phenylalanine closes a CDR3 of 14 amino acids. Just CDR3 DNA is preserved here, 42 bases in frame from base 1. The germline V gene encodes CDR1 WSHSY and CDR2 SAAADI. V gives up 6 bases and J gives up 6 bases, and the segment between their germline ends measures 15 bases. Donors were healthy HIV-negative adults with no recently reported acute infections or vaccinations. Every donor was a Caucasian adult living in Nashville, Tennessee, USA. For unsorted samples, tens of millions of PBMCs were counted and genomic DNA was extracted with the QIAamp DNA Blood Mini kit. Blood was collected by leukapheresis, and PBMCs were isolated by Ficoll-Histopaque density gradient centrifugation and then cryopreserved in liquid nitrogen vapor phase.

This receptor was identified in a woman aged 40 to 55 in good health. Some clones in this sample may be carry-over from other donors' samples. The rearrangement joined TRBV10-2 to TRBJ2-1, and possibly TRBD1, on 6 matching bases. The sequenced sample was PBMCs. The DNA sequence is TGCGCCAGCAGACTAGGGGGTGCGCGCAATGAGCAGTTCTTC. This yields the protein CASRLGGARNEQFF.